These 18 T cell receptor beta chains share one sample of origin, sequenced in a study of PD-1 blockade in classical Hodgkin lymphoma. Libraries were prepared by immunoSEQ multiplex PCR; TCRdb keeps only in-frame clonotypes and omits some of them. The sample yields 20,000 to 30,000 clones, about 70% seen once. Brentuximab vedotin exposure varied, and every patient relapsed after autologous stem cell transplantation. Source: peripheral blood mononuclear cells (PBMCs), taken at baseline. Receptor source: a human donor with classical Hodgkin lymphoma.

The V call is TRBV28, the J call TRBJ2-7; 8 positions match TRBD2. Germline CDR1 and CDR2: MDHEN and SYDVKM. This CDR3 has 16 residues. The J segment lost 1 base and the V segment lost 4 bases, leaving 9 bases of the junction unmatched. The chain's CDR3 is CASSSPLTSGSYEQYF. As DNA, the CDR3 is TGTGCCAGCAGTTCCCCCCTCACTAGCGGTTCCTACGAGCAGTACTTC.

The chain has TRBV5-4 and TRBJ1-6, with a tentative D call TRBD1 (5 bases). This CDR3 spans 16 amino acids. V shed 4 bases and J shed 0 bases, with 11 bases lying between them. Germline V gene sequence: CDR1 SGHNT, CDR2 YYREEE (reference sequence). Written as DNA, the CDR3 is TGTGCCAGCAGCCAACAGGCGATCTCCTATAATTCACCCCTCCACTTT. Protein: CASSQQAISYNSPLHF.

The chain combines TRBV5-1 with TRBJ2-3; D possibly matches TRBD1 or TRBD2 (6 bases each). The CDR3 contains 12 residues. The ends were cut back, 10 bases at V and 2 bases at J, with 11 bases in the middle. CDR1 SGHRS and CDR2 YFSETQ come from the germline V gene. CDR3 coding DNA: TGCGCCTCGGAGGGGGTCACAGATACGCAGTATTTT. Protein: CASEGVTDTQYF.

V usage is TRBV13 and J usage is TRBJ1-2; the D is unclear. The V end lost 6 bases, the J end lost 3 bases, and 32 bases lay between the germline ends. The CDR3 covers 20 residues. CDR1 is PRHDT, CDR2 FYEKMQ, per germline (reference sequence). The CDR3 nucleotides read TGTGCCAGCAGTACCCACGCATCTGGGGAAGGCCCTGTTTCTGACTATGGCTACACCTTC. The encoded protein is CASSTHASGEGPVSDYGYTF.

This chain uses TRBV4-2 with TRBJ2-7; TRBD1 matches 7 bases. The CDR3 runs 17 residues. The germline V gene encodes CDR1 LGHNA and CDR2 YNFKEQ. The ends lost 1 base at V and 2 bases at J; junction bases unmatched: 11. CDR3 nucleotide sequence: TGTGCCAGCAGCCAAGGAAGTTTGGGGACAGCAACCTACGAGCAGTACTTC. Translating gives CASSQGSLGTATYEQYF.

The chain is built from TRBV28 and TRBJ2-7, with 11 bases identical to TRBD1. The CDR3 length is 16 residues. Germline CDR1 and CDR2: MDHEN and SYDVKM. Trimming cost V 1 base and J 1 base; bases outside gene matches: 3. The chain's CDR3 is CASSLFGDRGSYEQYF. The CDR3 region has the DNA TGTGCCAGCAGTTTATTCGGGGACAGGGGGTCCTACGAGCAGTACTTC.

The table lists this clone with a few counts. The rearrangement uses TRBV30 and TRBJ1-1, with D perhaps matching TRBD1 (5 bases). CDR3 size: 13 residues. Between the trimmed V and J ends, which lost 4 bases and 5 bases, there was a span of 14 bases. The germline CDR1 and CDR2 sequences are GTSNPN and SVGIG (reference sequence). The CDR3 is CAWNPGERTEAFF. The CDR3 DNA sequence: TGTGCCTGGAACCCGGGGGAAAGGACTGAAGCTTTCTTT. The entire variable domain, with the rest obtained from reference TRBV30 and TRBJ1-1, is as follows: SQTIHQWPATLVQPVGSPLSLECTVEGTSNPNLYWYRQAAGRGLQLLFYSVGIGQISSEVPQNLSASRPQDRQFILSSKKLLLSDSGFYLCAWNPGERTEAFFGQGTRLTVV.

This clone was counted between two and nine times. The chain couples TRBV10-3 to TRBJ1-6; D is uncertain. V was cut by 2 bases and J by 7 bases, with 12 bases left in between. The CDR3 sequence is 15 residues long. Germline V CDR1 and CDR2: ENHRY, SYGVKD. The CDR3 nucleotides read TGTGCCATCAGTGAGACTGCCATCGAGAATTCACCCCTCCACTTT. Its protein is CAISETAIENSPLHF.

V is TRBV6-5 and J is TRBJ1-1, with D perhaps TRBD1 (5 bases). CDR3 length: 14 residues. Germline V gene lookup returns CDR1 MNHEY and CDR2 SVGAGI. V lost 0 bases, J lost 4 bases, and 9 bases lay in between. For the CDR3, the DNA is TGTGCCAGCAGTTACTCGACTGGGGGCACTGAAGCTTTCTTT. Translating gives CASSYSTGGTEAFF.

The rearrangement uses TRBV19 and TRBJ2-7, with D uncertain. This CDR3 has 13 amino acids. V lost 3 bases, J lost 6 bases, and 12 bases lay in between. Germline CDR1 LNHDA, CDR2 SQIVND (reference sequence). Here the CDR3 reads CASSMLASGEQYF. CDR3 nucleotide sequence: TGTGCCAGTAGTATGCTTGCGTCGGGCGAGCAGTACTTC.

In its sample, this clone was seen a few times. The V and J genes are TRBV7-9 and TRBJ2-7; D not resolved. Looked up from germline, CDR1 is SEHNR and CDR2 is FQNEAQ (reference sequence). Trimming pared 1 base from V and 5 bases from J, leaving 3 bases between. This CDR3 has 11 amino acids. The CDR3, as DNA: TGTGCCAGCAGCTTAGAACACGAGCAGTACTTC. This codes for CASSLEHEQYF.

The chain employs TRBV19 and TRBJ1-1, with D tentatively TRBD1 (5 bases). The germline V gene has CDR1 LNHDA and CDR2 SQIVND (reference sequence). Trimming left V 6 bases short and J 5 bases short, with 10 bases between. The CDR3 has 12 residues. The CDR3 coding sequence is TGTGCCAGTAGGCGGGGGGTGACTGAAGCTTTCTTT. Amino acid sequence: CASRRGVTEAFF. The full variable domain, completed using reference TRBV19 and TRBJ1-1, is DGGITQSPKYLFRKEGQNVTLSCEQNLNHDAMYWYRQDPGQGLRLIYYSQIVNDFQKGDIAEGYSVSREKKESFPLTVTSAQKNPTAFYLCASRRGVTEAFFGQGTRLTVV.

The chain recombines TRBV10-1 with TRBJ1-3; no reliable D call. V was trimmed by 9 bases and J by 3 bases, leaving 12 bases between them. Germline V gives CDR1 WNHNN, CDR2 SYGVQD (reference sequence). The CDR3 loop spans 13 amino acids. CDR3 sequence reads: CARPGPGGNTIYF. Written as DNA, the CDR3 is TGCGCCAGGCCGGGCCCGGGTGGAAACACCATATATTTT.

The DNA of the CDR3 is TGTGCCAGCAGCTCCTACGACGGGGAGGACTATGGCTACACCTTC. Translating gives CASSSYDGEDYGYTF. The chain carries TRBV7-9 and TRBJ1-2; D not resolved. Germline CDR1 SEHNR, CDR2 FQNEAQ (reference sequence). This CDR3 is built from 15 residues. V lost 4 bases, J lost 3 bases, and 15 bases lay in between.

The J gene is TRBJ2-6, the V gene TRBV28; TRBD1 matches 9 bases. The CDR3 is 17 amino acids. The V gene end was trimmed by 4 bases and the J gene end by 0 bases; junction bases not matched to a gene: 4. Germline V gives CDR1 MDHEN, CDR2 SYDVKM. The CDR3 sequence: CASSSPTGGSGANVLTF. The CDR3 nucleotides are TGTGCCAGCAGTTCCCCGACAGGGGGCTCTGGGGCCAACGTCCTGACTTTC.

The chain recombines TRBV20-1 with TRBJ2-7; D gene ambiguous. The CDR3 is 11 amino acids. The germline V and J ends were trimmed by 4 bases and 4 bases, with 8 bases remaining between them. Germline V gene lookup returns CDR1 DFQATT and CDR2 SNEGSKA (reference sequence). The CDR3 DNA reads TGCAGTGCTATTTTTTTGTACGAGCAGTACTTC. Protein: CSAIFLYEQYF.

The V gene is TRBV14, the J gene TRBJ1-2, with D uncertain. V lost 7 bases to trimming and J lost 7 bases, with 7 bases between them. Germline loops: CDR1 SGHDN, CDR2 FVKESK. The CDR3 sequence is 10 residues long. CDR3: CASIRSGYTF. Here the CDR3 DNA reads TGTGCCAGCATTAGGAGTGGCTACACCTTC.

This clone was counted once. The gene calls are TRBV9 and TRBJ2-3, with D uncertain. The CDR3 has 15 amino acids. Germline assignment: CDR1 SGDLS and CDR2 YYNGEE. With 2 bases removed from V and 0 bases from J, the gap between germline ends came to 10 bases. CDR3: CASSVTSSSTDTQYF. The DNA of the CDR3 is TGTGCCAGCAGCGTGACTTCTTCTAGCACAGATACGCAGTATTTT.